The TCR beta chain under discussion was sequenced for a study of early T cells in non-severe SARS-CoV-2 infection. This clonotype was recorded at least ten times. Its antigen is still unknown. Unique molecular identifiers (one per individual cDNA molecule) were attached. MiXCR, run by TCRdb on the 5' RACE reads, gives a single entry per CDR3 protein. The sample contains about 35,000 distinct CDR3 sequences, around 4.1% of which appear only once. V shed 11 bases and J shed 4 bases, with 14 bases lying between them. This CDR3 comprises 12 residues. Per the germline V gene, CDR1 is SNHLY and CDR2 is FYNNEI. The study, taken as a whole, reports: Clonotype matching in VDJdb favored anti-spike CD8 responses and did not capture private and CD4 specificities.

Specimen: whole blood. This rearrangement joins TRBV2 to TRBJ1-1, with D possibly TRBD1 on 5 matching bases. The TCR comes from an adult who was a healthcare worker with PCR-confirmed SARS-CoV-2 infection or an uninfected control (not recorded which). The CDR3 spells CACHTGPTEAFF. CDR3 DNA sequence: TGTGCCTGCCATACAGGTCCCACTGAAGCTTTCTTT.